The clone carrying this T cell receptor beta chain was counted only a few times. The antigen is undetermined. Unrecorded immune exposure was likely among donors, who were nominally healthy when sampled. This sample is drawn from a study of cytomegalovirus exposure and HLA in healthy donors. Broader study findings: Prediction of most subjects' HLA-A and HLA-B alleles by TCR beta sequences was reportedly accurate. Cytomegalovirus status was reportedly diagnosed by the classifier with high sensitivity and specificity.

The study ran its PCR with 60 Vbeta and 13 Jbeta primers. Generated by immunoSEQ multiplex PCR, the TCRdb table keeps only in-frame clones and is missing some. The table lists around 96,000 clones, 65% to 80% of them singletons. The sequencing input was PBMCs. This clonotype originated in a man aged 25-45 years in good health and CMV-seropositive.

The CDR3 protein is CASRQGGYTF. Written as DNA, the CDR3 is TGTGCCAGCAGGCAGGGCGGTTACACCTTC. The gene calls are TRBV6-5 and TRBJ1-2; maybe TRBD1 (5 bases). V lost 6 bases to trimming and J lost 11 bases, with 10 bases between them. Germline V CDR1 and CDR2: MNHEY, SVGAGI. The CDR3 totals 10 residues.